Listed here are 30 T cell receptor beta chains from one sample, sequenced in a study of blood T cell repertoires in COVID-19. The protocol was immunoSEQ multiplex PCR, while the TCRdb copy is restricted to in-frame clones and leaves out a portion. The table has tens of thousands of clones, roughly 86% seen once. The specimen sequenced was peripheral blood. The receptor set was obtained from a human donor in a cohort sampled during active COVID-19.

The chain uses TRBV6-5 and TRBJ1-2; D is possibly TRBD1 (6 bases). V shed 6 bases and J shed 6 bases, with 11 bases lying between them. Germline CDR1 is MNHEY and CDR2 is SVGAGI. The CDR3 loop spans 12 amino acids. The CDR3 DNA is TGTGCCAGCAGAGGACAGAACCATGGCTACACCTTC. Its translation: CASRGQNHGYTF.

The chain employs TRBV11-2 and TRBJ1-6; D remains ambiguous. V was pared by 7 bases and J by 10 bases, with 14 bases between. Germline-derived CDR1 and CDR2 are SGHAT and FQNNGV. This CDR3 region has 13 residues. The DNA for the CDR3 is TGTGCCAGCACCGTTATACTATCCTCACCCCTCCACTTT. It codes for CASTVILSSPLHF.

The rearrangement links TRBV10-1 to TRBJ1-2; D perhaps matches TRBD1 (5 bases). Per the germline V gene, CDR1 is WNHNN and CDR2 is SYGVQD (reference sequence). V was shortened by 7 bases and J by 0 bases, with 18 bases between the two germline ends. The CDR3 totals 16 residues. The CDR3 protein is CASTLTDSHPNYGYTF. CDR3 nucleotides: TGCGCCAGCACCCTGACAGATTCTCACCCTAACTATGGCTACACCTTC.

The chain couples TRBV7-9 to TRBJ1-1; 8 bases agree with TRBD1. The CDR3 is 15 amino acids. The ends lost 5 bases at V and 0 bases at J; junction bases unmatched: 5. The germline V gene encodes CDR1 SEHNR and CDR2 FQNEAQ (reference sequence). This CDR3 reads CASSDGQGLNTEAFF. The CDR3 nucleotides read TGTGCCAGCAGCGACGGACAGGGACTGAACACTGAAGCTTTCTTT.

Here the CDR3 reads CASSPAGETQYF. CDR3 bases: TGTGCCAGCTCACCTGCGGGAGAGACCCAGTACTTC. J is TRBJ2-5 and V is TRBV18; D might be TRBD2 (5 bases). The CDR3 totals 12 residues. Germline CDR1 reads KGHSH; CDR2 reads LQKENI. V shed 3 bases and J shed 4 bases, with 6 bases lying between them.

The chain carries TRBV4-3 and TRBJ2-1, with TRBD1 identical over 9 bases. Trimming cost V 0 bases and J 3 bases; bases outside gene matches: 6. The CDR3 length is 17 residues. Germline V gene sequence: CDR1 LGHNA, CDR2 YSLEER. Here the CDR3 reads CASSQDTRGQGYNEQFF. CDR3 bases: TGCGCCAGCAGCCAAGATACCAGGGGACAGGGCTACAATGAGCAGTTCTTC.

V usage is TRBV29-1 and J usage is TRBJ2-1; D might be TRBD1 (5 bases). Trimming took off 2 bases at V and 5 bases at J, with 7 bases between the two ends. Germline V gene sequence: CDR1 SQVTM, CDR2 ANQGSEA. CDR3 length equals 12 residues. CDR3 residues: CSVEQGHNEQFF. CDR3 coding DNA: TGCAGCGTTGAACAGGGCCACAATGAGCAGTTCTTC.

The chain is built from TRBV5-1 and TRBJ2-5; 7 bases fit TRBD1. After removal of 4 bases from V and 1 base from J, the junction contained 4 bases not matched to a gene. The CDR3 consists of 14 residues. Germline lookup yields CDR1 SGHRS and CDR2 YFSETQ. CDR3 sequence reads: CASSPGQIQETQYF. DNA for the CDR3: TGCGCCAGCAGCCCGGGACAGATCCAAGAGACCCAGTACTTC.

This clone was counted once. The V gene is TRBV21-1, the J gene TRBJ2-3; TRBD1 is the table's D call, not checked against the DNA. TRBV21-1 is shown as a pseudogene. This CDR3 has 16 residues. CDR3 sequence: CASSKGGTGEGDTQYF. In DNA form, the CDR3 reads TGTGCCAGCAGCAAAGGTGGGACAGGGGAGGGGGATACGCAGTATTTT.

The chain joins TRBV4-1 to TRBJ2-2; 9 nucleotides match TRBD2. The CDR3 sequence is 16 residues long. V shed 0 bases, J shed 6 bases, and the junction held 5 bases outside the gene matches. The germline V gene has CDR1 MGHRA and CDR2 YSYEKL. CDR3 coding DNA: TGCGCCAGCAGCCAAGATTGGAGCGGGAGGTCCGGGGAGCTGTTTTTT. As protein: CASSQDWSGRSGELFF.

This clone was seen only a few times. This sequence joins TRBV4-1 and TRBJ2-1; the D gene is possibly TRBD2 (6 bases). Germline CDR1 and CDR2: MGHRA and YSYEKL. The CDR3 has 15 residues. The germline V and J ends were trimmed by 1 base and 7 bases, with 14 bases remaining between them. CDR3 nucleotides: TGCGCCAGCAGCCAAGTGACTAGTGCTATGAATGAGCAGTTCTTC. Translating gives CASSQVTSAMNEQFF.

The rearrangement uses TRBV29-1 and TRBJ2-3; 10 nucleotides align to TRBD1. The germline CDR1 and CDR2 sequences are SQVTM and ANQGSEA. The junction had 16 bases not matched to a gene; V was cut back by 8 bases and J by 5 bases. The CDR3 length is 16 residues. CDR3 loop: CSLLFATGGSVDTQYF. CDR3 DNA sequence: TGCAGCTTATTGTTTGCGACAGGGGGCTCGGTAGATACGCAGTATTTT.

This chain joins TRBV27 and TRBJ1-3; tentatively, D is TRBD1 (5 bases). From germline, CDR1 is MNHEY and CDR2 SMNVEV (reference sequence). Trimming removed 5 bases at V and 1 base at J, with 12 bases between. This CDR3 comprises 15 residues. The CDR3 sequence is CASSPIGGSGNTIYF. The CDR3 DNA is TGTGCCAGCAGTCCCATCGGGGGATCTGGAAACACCATATATTTT.

CDR3 nucleotides: TGCGCCAGCCGCCCGACAGGGGGCGGCACTGAAGCTTTCTTT. The encoded protein is CASRPTGGGTEAFF. J is TRBJ1-1 and V is TRBV5-1, with 10 bases identical to TRBD1. CDR1 is SGHRS and CDR2 is YFSETQ in the germline V gene. The trim removed 7 bases at V and 4 bases at J, leaving 7 bases unmatched. The CDR3 is made up of 14 amino acids.

V is TRBV6-5 and J is TRBJ1-3; D call uncertain. Germline values: CDR1 MNHEY, CDR2 SVGAGI. Trimming stripped 2 bases from V and 1 base from J, with 6 bases between. This CDR3 spans 14 amino acids. CDR3 in amino acids: CASSYLQSGNTIYF. CDR3 bases: TGTGCCAGCAGTTACCTACAGTCTGGAAACACCATATATTTT.

This clone has a handful of counts. The sample contains more than one DNA sequence encoding this CDR3. The rearrangement joins TRBV7-2 to TRBJ2-7; D gene ambiguous. CDR1 is SGHTA and CDR2 is FQGNSA in the germline V gene. This CDR3 spans 12 amino acids. The V end was cut by 3 bases, the J end by 0 bases, with 3 bases between. CDR3: CASSLSSYEQYF. CDR3 in DNA: TGTGCCAGCAGCTTGAGCTCCTACGAGCAGTACTTC.

This chain connects TRBV5-4 to TRBJ2-6; possibly TRBD1 for D (6 bases). The CDR3 runs 18 residues. The V gene's germline CDR1 is SGHNT and CDR2 YYREEE (reference sequence). The V end lost 4 bases, the J end lost 0 bases, and 17 bases lay between the germline ends. CDR3 amino acids: CASSAKDSASSGANVLTF. For the CDR3, the DNA is TGTGCCAGCAGCGCGAAGGACAGCGCTAGCTCTGGGGCCAACGTCCTGACTTTC. Variable domain in full (rest from reference TRBV5-4 and TRBJ2-6): ETGVTQSPTHLIKTRGQQVTLRCSSQSGHNTVSWYQQALGQGPQFIFQYYREEENGRGNFPPRFSGLQFPNYSSELNVNALELDDSALYLCASSAKDSASSGANVLTFGAGSRLTVL.

The V gene is TRBV19, the J gene TRBJ2-6; possibly TRBD2 for D (5 bases). The CDR3 covers 17 residues. Per germline, CDR1 LNHDA and CDR2 SQIVND (reference sequence). Trimming took 4 bases from V and 0 from J, leaving 13 bases between them. In DNA, the CDR3 is TGTGCCAGTAGTAAAGTAGCGTTCAACTCTGGGGCCAACGTCCTGACTTTC. Translated: CASSKVAFNSGANVLTF.

This clone was counted only a few times. CDR3 amino acids: CASSIDREAEAFF. CDR3 nucleotides: TGTGCCAGTAGTATCGACAGGGAAGCTGAAGCTTTCTTT. The chain links TRBV19 to TRBJ1-1, with 7 bases fitting TRBD1. CDR3 size: 13 residues. J was trimmed by 6 bases and V by 3 bases; bases with no gene match: 4. Per germline, CDR1 LNHDA and CDR2 SQIVND (reference sequence).

CDR3 sequence reads: CASSQDTADPRGYTF. The CDR3, as DNA: TGTGCCAGCAGCCAAGATACGGCGGATCCTCGAGGCTACACCTTC. The rearrangement links TRBV14 to TRBJ1-2; D remains ambiguous. The V end was cut by 0 bases, the J end by 8 bases, with 16 bases between. The germline gives CDR1 SGHDN, CDR2 FVKESK. The CDR3 length is 15 residues.

This clone was detected a few times. V gene TRBV15 combines with J gene TRBJ2-7; D gene ambiguous. The CDR3 is 15 amino acids. The V end was cut by 0 bases, the J end by 0 bases, with 9 bases between. In germline, CDR1 is LNHNV, CDR2 YYDKDF (reference sequence). The CDR3 DNA follows: TGTGCCACCAGCAGAGAAGAAGCGAGCTCCTACGAGCAGTACTTC. Translating gives CATSREEASSYEQYF. The whole variable domain, remainder taken from reference TRBV15 and TRBJ2-7, is DAMVIQNPRYQVTQFGKPVTLSCSQTLNHNVMYWYQQKSSQAPKLLFHYYDKDFNNEADTPDNFQSRRPNTSFCFLDIRSPGLGDTAMYLCATSREEASSYEQYFGPGTRLTVT.

The chain carries TRBV19 and TRBJ2-1, with 11 bases fitting TRBD2. Germline V lookup: CDR1 LNHDA, CDR2 SQIVND (reference sequence). V shed 6 bases, J shed 6 bases, and the junction held 13 bases outside the gene matches. CDR3 size: 17 residues. The CDR3 DNA reads TGTGCCAGTAGCGCAAGGGGACTAGCGGCCTGGGGCAATGAGCAGTTCTTC. It translates to CASSARGLAAWGNEQFF.

V is TRBV5-1 and J is TRBJ2-2; perhaps TRBD2 as D (5 bases). Trimming stripped 4 bases from V and 4 bases from J, with 17 bases between. This CDR3 has 16 residues. From germline, CDR1 is SGHRS and CDR2 YFSETQ. CDR3 sequence (DNA): TGCGCCAGCAGCCCCGGACTCGGGCAAACCACCGGGGAGCTGTTTTTT. Its protein is CASSPGLGQTTGELFF.

The J gene is TRBJ1-5, the V gene TRBV2; 7 bases fit TRBD1. With V trimmed by 3 bases and J by 9 bases, 2 bases remained unmatched. CDR3 size: 12 residues. Germline V CDR1 and CDR2: SNHLY, FYNNEI. CDR3 nucleotides: TGTGCCAGCAGTGATCAGGGGGGGCCCCAGCATTTT. Its translation: CASSDQGGPQHF.

V is TRBV6-6 and J is TRBJ1-1; perhaps TRBD1 as D (6 bases). The CDR3 is made up of 13 amino acids. Germline CDR1 reads MNHNY; CDR2 reads SVGAGI (reference sequence). The V gene lost 4 bases and the J gene lost 1 base, with 7 bases spanning the gap. The CDR3 sequence is CASSSTGNTEAFF. The CDR3 bases are TGTGCCAGCAGTTCGACAGGGAACACTGAAGCTTTCTTT.

The chain joins TRBV7-8 to TRBJ2-4; TRBD2 matches at 13 bases. The V gene end was trimmed by 5 bases and the J gene end by 16 bases; junction bases not matched to a gene: 17. Germline-derived CDR1 and CDR2 are SGHVS and FQNEAQ. This CDR3 has 16 residues. The CDR3 nucleotides read TGTGCCAGCAGCCCGGAGGGAGGACTAGCGGGAGTCCGAGATTACTTC. It codes for CASSPEGGLAGVRDYF.

The genes are TRBV30 and TRBJ1-6, with TRBD1 matching over 7 bases. After removal of 0 bases from V and 8 bases from J, the junction contained 4 bases not matched to a gene. Germline CDR1 is GTSNPN and CDR2 is SVGIG (reference sequence). The CDR3 totals 14 residues. This chain's CDR3 is CAWSVRTGYSPLHF. CDR3 nucleotide sequence: TGTGCCTGGAGTGTACGGACAGGATATTCACCCCTCCACTTT.

The chain is built from TRBV28 and TRBJ2-1, with D tentatively TRBD1 (5 bases). Per the germline V gene, CDR1 is MDHEN and CDR2 is SYDVKM. Trimming pared 6 bases from V and 0 bases from J, leaving 12 bases between. There are 15 residues in the CDR3. Here the CDR3 DNA reads TGTGCCAGCAGCCCCTCTAGGGGCTCCTACAATGAGCAGTTCTTC. Translated: CASSPSRGSYNEQFF.

V usage is TRBV30 and J usage is TRBJ1-5; possibly TRBD1 for D (6 bases). There are 15 residues in the CDR3. Germline CDR1 GTSNPN, CDR2 SVGIG (reference sequence). Trimming pared 0 bases from V and 2 bases from J, leaving 11 bases between. The DNA for the CDR3 is TGTGCCTGGAGTGTACTGGGGGCGGGCAATCAGCCCCAGCATTTT. It codes for CAWSVLGAGNQPQHF.

V gene TRBV5-4 combines with J gene TRBJ2-3, with 14 bases identical to TRBD2. The CDR3 is 17 residues long. V lost 4 bases and J lost 2; bases outside the gene matches: 6. The germline V gene has CDR1 SGHNT and CDR2 YYREEE (reference sequence). As DNA, the CDR3 is TGTGCCAGCAGCCCGCGACTAGCGGGGGGGGACACAGATACGCAGTATTTT. This gives the protein CASSPRLAGGDTDTQYF.